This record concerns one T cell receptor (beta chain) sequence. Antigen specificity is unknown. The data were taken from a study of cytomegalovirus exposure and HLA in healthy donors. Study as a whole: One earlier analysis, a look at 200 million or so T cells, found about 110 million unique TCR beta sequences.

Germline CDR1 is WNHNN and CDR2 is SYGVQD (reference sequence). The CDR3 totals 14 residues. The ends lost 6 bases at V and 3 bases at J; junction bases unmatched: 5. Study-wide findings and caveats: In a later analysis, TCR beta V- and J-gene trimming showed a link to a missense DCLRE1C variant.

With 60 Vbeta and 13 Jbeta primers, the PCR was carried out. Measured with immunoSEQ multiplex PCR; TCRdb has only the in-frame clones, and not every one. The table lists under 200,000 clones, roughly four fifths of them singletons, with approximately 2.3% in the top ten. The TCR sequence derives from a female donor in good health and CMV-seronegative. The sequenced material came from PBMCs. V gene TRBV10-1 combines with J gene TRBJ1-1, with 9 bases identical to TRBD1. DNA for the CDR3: TGCGCCAGCAGGACAGGGGGTCTGTACACTGAAGCTTTCTTT. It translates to CASRTGGLYTEAFF.